These T cell receptor beta chains were read from a single sample in a study of T cells in Graves' hyperthyroidism and ophthalmopathy. In TCRdb, the multiplex PCR reads were re-called with MiXCR into one record per CDR3 protein. The sample has around 450,000 distinct CDR3 sequences; about a sixth are singletons. Specimen: blood. The source is a woman under 30 with Graves' hyperthyroidism. Each CDR3 is given with its conserved first and last residue. The D gene is left open where the match is weak. The size entry is marked missing in some rows and otherwise reads once, few, many or a size class.

D	size	J	V	DNA	CDR3
NA	NA	TRBJ1-2	TRBV5-1	TGCGCCAGCAGCGATAAGGACTATGGCTACACCTTC	CASSDKDYGYTF
NA	few	TRBJ1-2	TRBV25-1	TGTGCCAGCAGTGAATTAGTGGGGGACTATGGCTACACCTTC	CASSELVGDYGYTF
NA	few	TRBJ1-3	TRBV10-3	TGTGCCGCCTCCTTGGAGGGAACCGGAAACACCATATATTTT	CAASLEGTGNTIYF
NA	NA	TRBJ1-2	TRBV20-1	TGCAGTGCTAAGGGGGACGGCTATGGCTACACCTTC	CSAKGDGYGYTF
NA	many	TRBJ1-2	TRBV11-2	TGTGCCAGCAGCTTAGATGCCGGGGGACCATATGGCTACACCTTC	CASSLDAGGPYGYTF
TRBD1	many	TRBJ1-6	TRBV7-2	TGTGCCAGCAGCTTAAGACAGGGATCTTCACCCCTCCACTTT	CASSLRQGSSPLHF
TRBD1	many	TRBJ1-5	TRBV24-1	TGTGCCACCAGTGATCCCGGACAGGGGAATCAGCCCCAGCATTTT	CATSDPGQGNQPQHF
TRBD1	many	TRBJ1-2	TRBV7-6	TGTGCCAGCAGCTTGAACAGGGGCGGCAATGGCTACACCTTC	CASSLNRGGNGYTF
NA	many	TRBJ2-7	TRBV18	TGTGCCAGCTCACCCTTCGGACATTCAGATGAGCAGTACTTC	CASSPFGHSDEQYF
TRBD2	many	TRBJ2-1	TRBV6-1	TGTGCCAGCAGTCGGGAGGCGGGGACTAGCTATGAGCAGTTCTTC	CASSREAGTSYEQFF
TRBD2	many	TRBJ2-7	TRBV27	TGTGCCAGCAGTTTATCGTGGGAGGGCACCTACGAGCAGTACTTC	CASSLSWEGTYEQYF
TRBD1	many	TRBJ1-4	TRBV3-1	TGTGCCAGCAGCCTGGGGACAGGGTTAGAAAAACTGTTTTTT	CASSLGTGLEKLFF
TRBD1	few	TRBJ2-7	TRBV19	TGTGCCAGTAGTATTTACGGACAGGCGAGCTCCTACGAGCAGTACTTC	CASSIYGQASSYEQYF
NA	many	TRBJ2-5	TRBV28	TGTGCCAGCAGCGGACTGTCCCGGGAAGAGACCCAGTACTTC	CASSGLSREETQYF
TRBD2	many	TRBJ2-1	TRBV7-9	TGTGCCAGCAGCTTATCGGCTAGCGGGAGTAATGAGCAGTTCTTC	CASSLSASGSNEQFF
TRBD1	many	TRBJ1-1	TRBV29-1	TGCAGCGTTGAAGACCCGGACAGGGGGGGGGGAGAAGCTTTCTTT	CSVEDPDRGGGEAFF
TRBD2	many	TRBJ2-5	TRBV3-1	TGTGCCAGCAGCCGAAACAACCCGGGACTAGCGGTTCAAGAGACCCAGTACTTC	CASSRNNPGLAVQETQYF
NA	NA	TRBJ1-2	TRBV7-9	TGTGCCAGCAGATCCGCCGGGACCGATCTAGGCTACACCTTC	CASRSAGTDLGYTF
NA	few	TRBJ2-7	TRBV15	TGTGCCACCTCCCCGGGGTACGTTACCGAGCAGTACTTC	CATSPGYVTEQYF
NA	NA	TRBJ1-3	TRBV12-5	TGTGCTAGTGGTTTGGCTTCCCCCTCTGGAAACACCATATATTTT	CASGLASPSGNTIYF
TRBD1	NA	TRBJ1-1	TRBV9	TGTGCCAGCAGCGCCTCGACAGGGCAGAACACTGAAGCTTTCTTT	CASSASTGQNTEAFF
TRBD2	NA	TRBJ2-1	TRBV28	TGTGCCAGCAGTGGGACTAGCGGGACCTCTAATGAGCAGTTCTTC	CASSGTSGTSNEQFF
TRBD2	many	TRBJ2-3	TRBV9	TGTGCCAGCAGCGCCTTACTAGCGGGGGGCCCTGATACGCAGTATTTT	CASSALLAGGPDTQYF
TRBD2	NA	TRBJ2-2	TRBV5-1	TGCGCCAGCAGCCCTCCAGGACTAGCGGGAGACACCGGGGAGCTGTTTTTT	CASSPPGLAGDTGELFF
NA	few	TRBJ1-1	TRBV19	TGTGCCAGCCACGTTGGGGGCCCGAACACTGAAGCTTTCTTT	CASHVGGPNTEAFF
NA	many	TRBJ1-3	TRBV14	TGTGCCAGCAGCCAGTTTGGAAACACCATATATTTT	CASSQFGNTIYF
NA	many	TRBJ2-3	TRBV5-5	TGTGCCAGCAGAAGGGACACAGATACGCAGTATTTT	CASRRDTDTQYF